Below, one T cell receptor (beta chain) is given with its context. This clone is a singleton in its sample. It lacks a known antigen. No much larger clone exists at a distance of one base, and base qualities are not known. This specimen comes from a study of blood T cell repertoires in COVID-19 (dated by TCRdb to 2018 to 2020). About the full investigation: Samples from collaborators originated in the United States, Italy and Spain and spanned both the acute and convalescent phases of COVID-19. A freely available public database, intended as a resource for researchers studying the immune response to SARS-CoV-2, is where the repertoires were released. Samples were obtained from the ongoing ImmuneRACE study (first 160 participants) and from some 1,300 subjects provided by 6 global collaborators. Subjects who had been exposed to COVID-19, were actively infected with it, or had recovered from it provided the deeply sampled blood TCRbeta repertoires that made up the dataset. The prospective study material was composed of cDNA or gDNA derived from T cells, B-cell-depleted T cells, or PBMCs. HLA class I and class II types, where available, came from metadata supplied by the sample provider rather than from assay-based typing. A de-identified subject ID, COVID-19 status, age in years and sex were almost always included in the sample metadata.

Broader findings and caveats from the paper: How much clinical and demographic metadata was included differed by source and by participant, and the metadata was provided uncurated.

Each collaborating institution followed its own protocols to collect whole blood in K2EDTA tubes. For TCRbeta analysis, collaborator samples were shipped as frozen whole blood, as isolated PBMCs, or as DNA extracted from either sample type. TCRbeta CDR3 regions were amplified from genomic DNA using the immunoSEQ Assay, a bias-controlled multiplex PCR. The study's own analysis went as follows. Nucleated cell counts per sample were estimated from amplification of reference gene primers within the assay. To quantify the absolute abundance of each unique TCRbeta CDR3 rearrangement, sequence reads were collapsed and filtered. For each sample, productive Simpson clonality was calculated as the square root of Simpson's diversity index across productive rearrangements. Imported from immuneACCESS, the table was reduced by TCRdb to in-frame sequences with V and J called. These copies leave out some clones; in studies compared against another copy, an unresolved V gene accounts for under half, and the cause of the remainder is not known. The V and J calls and clone size come from that table; D and trimming were worked out from the DNA. Within this sample are roughly 100,000 clones, with about 75% of them counted one time only. The ten largest make up just under 20% of the sample.

The origin of this receptor is a woman aged 70-85 years with acute or convalescent COVID-19. Sequencing input: peripheral blood.

The DNA sequence is TGTGCCAGCAGCTTGGCCGGCAGGGCCGGGGAGCAGTACTTC. Its protein reads: CASSLAGRAGEQYF. This chain joins TRBV5-6 to TRBJ2-7; the D gene is perhaps TRBD1, from 5 matching bases. CDR1 and CDR2 are read off the germline V gene as SGHDT and YYEEEE. The CDR3 sequence holds 14 residues, the cysteine and phenylalanine included. Only the CDR3 DNA stays, 42 bases, in frame from base 1. V is clipped by 0 bases and J by 7 bases, and the sequence between their germline boundaries is 14 bases long.